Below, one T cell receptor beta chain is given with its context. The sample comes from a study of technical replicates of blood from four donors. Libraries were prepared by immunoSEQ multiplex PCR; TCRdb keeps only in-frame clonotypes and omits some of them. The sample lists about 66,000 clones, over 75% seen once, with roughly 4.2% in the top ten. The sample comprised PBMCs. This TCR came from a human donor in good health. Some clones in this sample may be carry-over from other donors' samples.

CDR3 protein: CASSAGTGVAGYTF. DNA of the CDR3: TGTGCCAGCAGCGCCGGGACAGGGGTTGCTGGCTACACCTTC. This chain uses TRBV9 with TRBJ1-2; the match to TRBD1 covers 10 bases. Unmatched junction bases numbered 6, after V lost 3 bases and J lost 7 bases. This CDR3 is 14 amino acids long. Germline V CDR1 and CDR2: SGDLS, YYNGEE.